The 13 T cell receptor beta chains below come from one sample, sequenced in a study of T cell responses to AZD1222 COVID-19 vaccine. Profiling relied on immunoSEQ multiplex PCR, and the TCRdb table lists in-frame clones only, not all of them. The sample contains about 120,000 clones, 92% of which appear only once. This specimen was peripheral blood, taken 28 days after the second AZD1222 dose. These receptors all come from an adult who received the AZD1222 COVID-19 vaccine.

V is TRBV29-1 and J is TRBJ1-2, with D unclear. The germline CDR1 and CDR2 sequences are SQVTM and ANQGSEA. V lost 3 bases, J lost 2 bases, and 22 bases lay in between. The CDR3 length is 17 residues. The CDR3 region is CSVEGGGGGLGNYGYTF. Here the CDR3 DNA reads TGCAGCGTTGAGGGAGGAGGAGGTGGACTCGGGAACTATGGCTACACCTTC.

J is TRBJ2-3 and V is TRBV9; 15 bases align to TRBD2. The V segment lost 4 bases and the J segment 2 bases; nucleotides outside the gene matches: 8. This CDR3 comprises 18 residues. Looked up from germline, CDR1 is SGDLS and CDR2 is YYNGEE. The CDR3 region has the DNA TGTGCCAGCAGCAACGGACTAGCGGGAGGGCCAGACACAGATACGCAGTATTTT. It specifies CASSNGLAGGPDTDTQYF.

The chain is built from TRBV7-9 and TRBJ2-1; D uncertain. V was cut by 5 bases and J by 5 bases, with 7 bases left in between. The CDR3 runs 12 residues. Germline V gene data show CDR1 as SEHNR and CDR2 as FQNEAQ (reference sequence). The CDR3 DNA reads TGTGCCAGCAGCCCTTACGACAATGAGCAGTTCTTC. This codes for CASSPYDNEQFF.

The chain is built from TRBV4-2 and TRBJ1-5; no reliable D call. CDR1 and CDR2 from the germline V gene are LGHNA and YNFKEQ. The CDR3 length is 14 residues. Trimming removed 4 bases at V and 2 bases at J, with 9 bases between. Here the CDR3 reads CASSRTLGNQPQHF. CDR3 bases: TGTGCCAGCAGCCGTACGCTGGGCAATCAGCCCCAGCATTTT.

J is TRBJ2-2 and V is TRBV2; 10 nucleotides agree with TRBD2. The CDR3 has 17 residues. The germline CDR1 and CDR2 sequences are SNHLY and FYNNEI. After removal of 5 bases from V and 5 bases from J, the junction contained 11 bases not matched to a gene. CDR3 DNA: TGTGCCAGCAGTCCGATCGCTAGCGGGAGAAGGACCGGGGAGCTGTTTTTT. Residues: CASSPIASGRRTGELFF.

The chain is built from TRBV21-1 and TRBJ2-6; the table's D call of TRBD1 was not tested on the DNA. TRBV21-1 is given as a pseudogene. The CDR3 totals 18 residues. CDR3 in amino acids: CASSLRDSTSSGANVLTF. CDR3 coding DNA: TGTGCCAGCAGCCTTCGGGACAGTACCTCCTCTGGGGCCAACGTCCTGACTTTC.

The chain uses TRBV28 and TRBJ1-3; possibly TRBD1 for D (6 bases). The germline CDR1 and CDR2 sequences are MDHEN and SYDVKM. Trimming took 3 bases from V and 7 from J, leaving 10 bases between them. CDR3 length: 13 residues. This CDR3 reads CASSFTGSNTIYF. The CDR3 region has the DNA TGTGCCAGCAGTTTTACAGGGAGTAACACCATATATTTT.

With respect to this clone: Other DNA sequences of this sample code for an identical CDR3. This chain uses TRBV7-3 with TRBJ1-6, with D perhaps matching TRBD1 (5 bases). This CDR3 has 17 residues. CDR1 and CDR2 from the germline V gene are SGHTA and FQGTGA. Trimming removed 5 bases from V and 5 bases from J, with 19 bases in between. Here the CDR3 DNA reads TGTGCCAGCAGCGTACGGCCGGGACCGATCGATAATTCACCCCTCCACTTT. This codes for CASSVRPGPIDNSPLHF.

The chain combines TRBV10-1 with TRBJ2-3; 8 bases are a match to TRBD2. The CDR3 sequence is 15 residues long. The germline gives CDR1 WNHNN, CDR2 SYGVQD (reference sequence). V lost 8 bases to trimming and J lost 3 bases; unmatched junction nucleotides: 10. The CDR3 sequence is CASSPLAEGTDTQYF. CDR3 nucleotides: TGCGCCAGCTCTCCACTAGCGGAGGGGACAGATACGCAGTATTTT.

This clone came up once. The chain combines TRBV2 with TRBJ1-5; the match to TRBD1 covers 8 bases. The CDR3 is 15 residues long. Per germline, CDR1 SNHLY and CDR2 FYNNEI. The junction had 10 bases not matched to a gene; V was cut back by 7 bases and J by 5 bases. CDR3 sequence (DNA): TGTGCCAGCACTGGACAGGGCTGGTATGATCAGCCCCAGCATTTT. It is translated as CASTGQGWYDQPQHF.

The CDR3 DNA is TGTGCCAGCTCACCACCAGTGGGACGGAAAGAGACCCAGTACTTC. This translates into CASSPPVGRKETQYF. The genes are TRBV18 and TRBJ2-5; tentatively, D is TRBD1 or TRBD2 (5 bases each). The CDR3 runs 15 residues. Germline CDR1 and CDR2: KGHSH and LQKENI. The V and J ends lost 0 bases and 3 bases respectively, with 11 bases between them.

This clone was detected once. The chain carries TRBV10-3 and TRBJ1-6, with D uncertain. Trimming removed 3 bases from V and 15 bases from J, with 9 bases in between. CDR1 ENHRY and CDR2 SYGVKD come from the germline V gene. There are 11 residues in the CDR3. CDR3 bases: TGTGCCATCAGTGAAGGGAGCTTCCTCCACTTT. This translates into CAISEGSFLHF.

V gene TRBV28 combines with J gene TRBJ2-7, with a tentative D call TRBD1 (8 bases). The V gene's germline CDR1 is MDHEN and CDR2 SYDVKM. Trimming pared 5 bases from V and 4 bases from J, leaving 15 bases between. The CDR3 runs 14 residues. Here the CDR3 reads CASSGGGQEYEQYF. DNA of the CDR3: TGTGCCAGCAGTGGGGGGGGACAGGAGTACGAGCAGTACTTC.